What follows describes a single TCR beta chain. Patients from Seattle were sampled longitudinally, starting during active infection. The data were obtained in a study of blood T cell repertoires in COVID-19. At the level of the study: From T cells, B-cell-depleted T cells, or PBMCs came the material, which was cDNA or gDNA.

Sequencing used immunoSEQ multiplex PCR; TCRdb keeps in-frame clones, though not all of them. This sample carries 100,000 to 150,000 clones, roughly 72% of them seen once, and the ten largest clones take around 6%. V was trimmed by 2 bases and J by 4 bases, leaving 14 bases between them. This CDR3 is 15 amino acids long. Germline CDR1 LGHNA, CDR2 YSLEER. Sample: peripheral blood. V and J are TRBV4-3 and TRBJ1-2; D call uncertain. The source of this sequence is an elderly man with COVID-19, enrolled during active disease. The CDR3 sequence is CASSQTNSPGYGYTF. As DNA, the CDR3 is TGCGCCAGCAGCCAAACCAACTCTCCAGGCTATGGCTACACCTTC.